The TCR beta chain under discussion was sequenced for a study of cytotoxic CD8 clonotypes in ibrutinib-treated CLL. TCR beta library input comprised around 2.1 micrograms of genomic DNA from cryopreserved PBMCs. Sequenced by immunoSEQ multiplex PCR; TCRdb stores in-frame clones only, minus some. Here the sample spans about 25,000 clones, under 85% being singletons. The specimen was PBMCs, collected before ibrutinib treatment. This sequence was found in a human donor with chronic lymphocytic leukemia.

DNA for the CDR3: TGTGCCAGCAGGTCTTCCAGCGGGTCGACCTACGAGCAGTACTTC. Protein: CASRSSSGSTYEQYF. The chain has TRBV28 and TRBJ2-7; TRBD2 is a possible D gene (6 bases). V was pared by 6 bases and J by 2 bases, with 17 bases between. This CDR3 spans 15 amino acids. The germline gives CDR1 MDHEN, CDR2 SYDVKM.